This T cell receptor (beta chain) emerged from a study of preoperative IRX-2 immunotherapy in early breast cancer. The protocol was immunoSEQ multiplex PCR, while the TCRdb copy is restricted to in-frame clones and leaves out a portion. Altogether 90,000 to 100,000 clones are present, 86% being singletons, with the ten largest covering under 2.5%. Described treatment: preoperative locoregional IRX-2 cytokine immunotherapy. This phase Ib study tested locoregional IRX-2 cytokine immunotherapy given before surgery. This CDR3 is 14 amino acids long. Germline CDR1 MRHNA, CDR2 SNTAGT. This clonotype was sampled from a human donor with breast cancer. Material: tumor tissue, obtained after IRX-2 immunotherapy. J is TRBJ2-3 and V is TRBV6-4; TRBD2 matches 8 bases. The CDR3 is CGAGARLATDTQYF. CDR3 sequence (DNA): TGTGGAGCGGGGGCGAGACTCGCGACAGATACGCAGTATTTT.